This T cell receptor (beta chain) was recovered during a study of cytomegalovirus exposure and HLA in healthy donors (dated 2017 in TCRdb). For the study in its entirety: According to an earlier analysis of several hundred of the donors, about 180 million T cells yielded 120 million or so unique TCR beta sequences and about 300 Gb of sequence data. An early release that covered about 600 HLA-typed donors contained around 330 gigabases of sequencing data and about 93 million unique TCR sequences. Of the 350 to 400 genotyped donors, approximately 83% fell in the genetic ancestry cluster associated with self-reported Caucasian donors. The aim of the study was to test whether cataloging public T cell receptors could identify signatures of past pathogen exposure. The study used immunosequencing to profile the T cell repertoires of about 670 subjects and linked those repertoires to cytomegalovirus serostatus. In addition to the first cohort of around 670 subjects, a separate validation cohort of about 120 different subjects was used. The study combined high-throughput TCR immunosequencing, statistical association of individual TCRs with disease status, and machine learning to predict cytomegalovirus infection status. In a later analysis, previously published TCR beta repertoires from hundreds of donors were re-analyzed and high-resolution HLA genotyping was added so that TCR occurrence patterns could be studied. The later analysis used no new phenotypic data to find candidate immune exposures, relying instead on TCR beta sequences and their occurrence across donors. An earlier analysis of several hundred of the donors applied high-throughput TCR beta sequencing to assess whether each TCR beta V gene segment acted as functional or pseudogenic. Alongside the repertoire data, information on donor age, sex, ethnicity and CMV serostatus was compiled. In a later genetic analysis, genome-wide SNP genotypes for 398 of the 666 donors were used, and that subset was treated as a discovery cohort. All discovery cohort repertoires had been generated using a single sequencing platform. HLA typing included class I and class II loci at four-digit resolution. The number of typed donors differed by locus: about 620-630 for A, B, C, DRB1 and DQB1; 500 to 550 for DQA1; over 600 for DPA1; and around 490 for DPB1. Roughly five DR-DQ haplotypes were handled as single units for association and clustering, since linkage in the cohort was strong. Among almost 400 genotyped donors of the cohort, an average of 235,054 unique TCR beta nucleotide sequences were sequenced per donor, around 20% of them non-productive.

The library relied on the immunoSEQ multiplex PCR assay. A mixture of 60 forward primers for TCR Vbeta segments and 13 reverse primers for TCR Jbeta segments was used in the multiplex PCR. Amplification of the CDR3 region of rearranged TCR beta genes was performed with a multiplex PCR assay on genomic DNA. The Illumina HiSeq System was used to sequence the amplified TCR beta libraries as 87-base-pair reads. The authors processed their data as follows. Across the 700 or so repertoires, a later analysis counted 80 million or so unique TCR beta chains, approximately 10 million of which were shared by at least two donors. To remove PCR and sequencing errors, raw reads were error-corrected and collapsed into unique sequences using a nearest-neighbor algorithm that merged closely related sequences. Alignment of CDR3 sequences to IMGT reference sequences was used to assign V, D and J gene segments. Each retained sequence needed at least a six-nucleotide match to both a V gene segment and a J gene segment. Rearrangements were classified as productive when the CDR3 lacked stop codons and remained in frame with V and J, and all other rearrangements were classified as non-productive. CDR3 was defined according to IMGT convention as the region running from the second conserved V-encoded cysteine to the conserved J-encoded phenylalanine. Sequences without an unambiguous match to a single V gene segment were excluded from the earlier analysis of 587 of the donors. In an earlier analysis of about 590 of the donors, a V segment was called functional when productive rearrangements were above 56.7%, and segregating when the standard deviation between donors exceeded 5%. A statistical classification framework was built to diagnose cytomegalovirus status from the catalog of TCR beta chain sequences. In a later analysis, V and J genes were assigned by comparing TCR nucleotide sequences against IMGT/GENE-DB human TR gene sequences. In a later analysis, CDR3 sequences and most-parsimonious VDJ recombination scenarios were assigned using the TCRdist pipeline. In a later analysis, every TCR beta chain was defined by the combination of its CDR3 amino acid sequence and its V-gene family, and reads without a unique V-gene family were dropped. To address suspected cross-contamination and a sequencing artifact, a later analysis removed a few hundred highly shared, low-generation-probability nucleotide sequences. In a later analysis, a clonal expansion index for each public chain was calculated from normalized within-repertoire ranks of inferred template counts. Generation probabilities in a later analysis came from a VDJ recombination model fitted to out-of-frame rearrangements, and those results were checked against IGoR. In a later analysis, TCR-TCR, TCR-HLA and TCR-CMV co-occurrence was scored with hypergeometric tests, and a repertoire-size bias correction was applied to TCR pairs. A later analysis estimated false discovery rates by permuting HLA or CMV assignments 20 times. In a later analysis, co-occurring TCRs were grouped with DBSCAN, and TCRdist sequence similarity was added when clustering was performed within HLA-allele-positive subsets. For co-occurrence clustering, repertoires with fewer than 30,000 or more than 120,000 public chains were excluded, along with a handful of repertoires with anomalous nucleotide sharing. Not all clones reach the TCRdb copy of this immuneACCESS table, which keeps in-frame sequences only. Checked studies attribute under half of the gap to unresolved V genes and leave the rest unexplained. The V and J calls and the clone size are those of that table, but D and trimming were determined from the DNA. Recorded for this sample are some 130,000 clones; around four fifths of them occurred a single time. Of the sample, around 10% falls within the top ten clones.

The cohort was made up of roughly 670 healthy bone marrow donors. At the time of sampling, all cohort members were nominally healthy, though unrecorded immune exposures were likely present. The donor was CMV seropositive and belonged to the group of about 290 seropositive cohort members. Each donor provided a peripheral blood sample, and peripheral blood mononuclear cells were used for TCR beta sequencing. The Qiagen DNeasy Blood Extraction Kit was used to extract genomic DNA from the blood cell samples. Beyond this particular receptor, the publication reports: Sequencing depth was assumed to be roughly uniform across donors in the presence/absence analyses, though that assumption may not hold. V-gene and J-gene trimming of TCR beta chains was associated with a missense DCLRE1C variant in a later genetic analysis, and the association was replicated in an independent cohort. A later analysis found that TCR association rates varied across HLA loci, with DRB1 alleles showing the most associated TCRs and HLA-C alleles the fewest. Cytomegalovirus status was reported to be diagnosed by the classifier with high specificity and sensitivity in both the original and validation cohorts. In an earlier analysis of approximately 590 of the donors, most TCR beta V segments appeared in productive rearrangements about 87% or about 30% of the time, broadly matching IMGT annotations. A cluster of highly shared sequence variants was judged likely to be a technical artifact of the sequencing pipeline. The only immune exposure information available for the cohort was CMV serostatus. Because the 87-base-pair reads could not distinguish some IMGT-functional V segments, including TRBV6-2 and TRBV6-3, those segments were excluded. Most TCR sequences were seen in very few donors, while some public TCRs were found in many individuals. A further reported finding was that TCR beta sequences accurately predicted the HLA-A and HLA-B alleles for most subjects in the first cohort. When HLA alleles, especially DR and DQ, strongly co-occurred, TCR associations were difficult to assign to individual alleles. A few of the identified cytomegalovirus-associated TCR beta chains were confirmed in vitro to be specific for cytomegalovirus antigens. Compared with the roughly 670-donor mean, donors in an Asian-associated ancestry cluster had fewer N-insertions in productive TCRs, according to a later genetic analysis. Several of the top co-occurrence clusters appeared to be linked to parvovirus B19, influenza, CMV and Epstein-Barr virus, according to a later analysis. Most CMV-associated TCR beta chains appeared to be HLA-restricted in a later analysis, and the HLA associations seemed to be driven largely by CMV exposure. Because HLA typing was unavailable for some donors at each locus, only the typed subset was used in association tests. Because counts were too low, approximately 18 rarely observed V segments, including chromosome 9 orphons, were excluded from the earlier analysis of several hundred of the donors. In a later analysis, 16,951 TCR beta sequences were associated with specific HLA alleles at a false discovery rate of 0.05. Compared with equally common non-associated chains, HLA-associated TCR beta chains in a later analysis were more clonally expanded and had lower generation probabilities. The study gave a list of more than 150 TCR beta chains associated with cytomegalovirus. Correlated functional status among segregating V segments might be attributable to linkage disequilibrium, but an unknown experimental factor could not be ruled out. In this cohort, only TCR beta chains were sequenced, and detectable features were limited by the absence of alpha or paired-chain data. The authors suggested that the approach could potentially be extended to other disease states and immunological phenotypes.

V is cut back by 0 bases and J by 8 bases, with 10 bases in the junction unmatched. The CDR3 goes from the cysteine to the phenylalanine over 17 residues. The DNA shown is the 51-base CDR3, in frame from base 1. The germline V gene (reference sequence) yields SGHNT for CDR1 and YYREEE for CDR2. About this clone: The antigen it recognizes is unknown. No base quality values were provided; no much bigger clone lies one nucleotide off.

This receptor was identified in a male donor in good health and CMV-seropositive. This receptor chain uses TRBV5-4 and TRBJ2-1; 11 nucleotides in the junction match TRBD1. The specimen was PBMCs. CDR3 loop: CASSLGGQGAFDHEQFF. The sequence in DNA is TGTGCCAGCAGCTTGGGAGGACAGGGGGCATTCGACCATGAGCAGTTCTTC.